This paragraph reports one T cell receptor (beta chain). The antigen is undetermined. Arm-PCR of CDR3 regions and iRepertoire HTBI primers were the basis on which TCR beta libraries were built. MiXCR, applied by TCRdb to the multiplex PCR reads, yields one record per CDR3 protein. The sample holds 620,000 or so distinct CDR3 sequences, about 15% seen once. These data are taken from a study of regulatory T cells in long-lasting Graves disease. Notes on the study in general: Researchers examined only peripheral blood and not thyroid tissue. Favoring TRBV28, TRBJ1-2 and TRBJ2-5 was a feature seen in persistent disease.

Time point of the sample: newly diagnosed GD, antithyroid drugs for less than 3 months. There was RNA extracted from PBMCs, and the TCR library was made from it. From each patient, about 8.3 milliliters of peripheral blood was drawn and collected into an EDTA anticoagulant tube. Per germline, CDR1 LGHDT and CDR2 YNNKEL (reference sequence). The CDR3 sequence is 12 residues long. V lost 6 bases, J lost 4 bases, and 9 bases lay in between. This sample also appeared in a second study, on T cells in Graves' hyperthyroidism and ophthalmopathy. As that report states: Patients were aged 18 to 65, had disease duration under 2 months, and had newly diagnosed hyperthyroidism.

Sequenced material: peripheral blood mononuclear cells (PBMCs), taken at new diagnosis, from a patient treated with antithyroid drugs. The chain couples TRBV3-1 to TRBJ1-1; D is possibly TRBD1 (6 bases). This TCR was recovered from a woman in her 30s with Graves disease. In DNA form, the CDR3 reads TGTGCCAGCAGAGGGGGGGCCACTGAAGCTTTCTTT. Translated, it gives CASRGGATEAFF.